This TCR beta chain was obtained from a study of Graves' ophthalmopathy and Graves' hyperthyroidism. About this clonotype itself: Sequence at one end of the junction differs from germline and may be a read error.

Germline CDR1 DFQATT, CDR2 SNEGSKA (reference sequence). The CDR3 sequence is 10 residues long. RNA transcripts were the template, and TCR beta CDR3 regions were amplified from them. An opening RT-PCR round employed HTBI primers and preceded a second-round multiplex PCR. TCRdb used MiXCR to reprocess the multiplex PCR reads, holding one entry per CDR3 protein. There are over a million distinct CDR3 sequences in the sample; approximately 35% occur only once, and over 8.5% lies in the top ten. The specimen was peripheral blood or thyroid tissue (not recorded which). This chain links TRBV20-1 with TRBJ2-3; D remains unclear. The clonotype was recovered from an adult man with Graves' hyperthyroidism. CDR3 residues: CSASKDTQYF. CDR3 sequence (DNA): TGCAGTGCTAGCAAAGATACGCAGTATTTT.